This T cell receptor (beta chain) was sequenced for a study of T cells expressing NK-cell markers. Study results and caveats: These same clonotypes (in four donors) also led the CD3+CD56-NKG2C+ fraction.

In regard to this clonotype: Its antigen is not identified.

TCRdb reworked the 5' RACE reads into one entry per CDR3 protein, no DNA. The sample has approximately 440,000 distinct CDR3 sequences, and its top ten clones hold approximately 1.5%. This CDR3 has 15 residues. Germline V gene data show CDR1 as LGHDT and CDR2 as YNNKEL (reference sequence). The chain employs TRBV3-1 and TRBJ2-5; the D call from TCRdb, TRBD2, cannot be confirmed without DNA. The TCR was taken from a woman in her forties or fifties in good health. The sequenced sample consisted of blood T cells: a sorted CD56 or NKG2C T cell subset, CD4+ or CD8+ T cells, or bulk PBMC T cells (not recorded which). CDR3 sequence: CASSRASGTIQTQYF.